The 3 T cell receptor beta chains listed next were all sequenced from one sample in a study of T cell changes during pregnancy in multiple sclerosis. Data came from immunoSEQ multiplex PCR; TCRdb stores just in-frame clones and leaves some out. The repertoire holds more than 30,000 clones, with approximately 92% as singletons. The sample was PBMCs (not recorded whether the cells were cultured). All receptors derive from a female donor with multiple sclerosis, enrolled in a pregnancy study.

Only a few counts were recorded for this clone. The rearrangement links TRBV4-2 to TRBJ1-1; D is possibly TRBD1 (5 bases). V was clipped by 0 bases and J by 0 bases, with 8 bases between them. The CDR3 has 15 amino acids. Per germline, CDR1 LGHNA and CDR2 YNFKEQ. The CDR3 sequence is CASSQESGLNTEAFF. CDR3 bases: TGTGCCAGCAGCCAAGAGTCGGGGCTGAACACTGAAGCTTTCTTT.

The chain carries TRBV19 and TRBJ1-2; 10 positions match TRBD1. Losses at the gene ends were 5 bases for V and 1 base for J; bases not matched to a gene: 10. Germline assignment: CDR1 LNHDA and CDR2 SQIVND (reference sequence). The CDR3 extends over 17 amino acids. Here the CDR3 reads CASSEPGQGPINYGYTF. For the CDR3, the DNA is TGTGCCAGTAGTGAGCCGGGACAGGGGCCCATTAACTATGGCTACACCTTC.

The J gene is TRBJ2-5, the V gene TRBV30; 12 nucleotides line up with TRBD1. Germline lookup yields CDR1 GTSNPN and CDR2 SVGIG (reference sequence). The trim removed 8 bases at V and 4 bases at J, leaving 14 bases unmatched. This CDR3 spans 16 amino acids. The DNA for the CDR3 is TGTGCCGGGGCAAAAACCGGGACAGGGGGCCGAGAGACCCAGTACTTC. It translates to CAGAKTGTGGRETQYF.